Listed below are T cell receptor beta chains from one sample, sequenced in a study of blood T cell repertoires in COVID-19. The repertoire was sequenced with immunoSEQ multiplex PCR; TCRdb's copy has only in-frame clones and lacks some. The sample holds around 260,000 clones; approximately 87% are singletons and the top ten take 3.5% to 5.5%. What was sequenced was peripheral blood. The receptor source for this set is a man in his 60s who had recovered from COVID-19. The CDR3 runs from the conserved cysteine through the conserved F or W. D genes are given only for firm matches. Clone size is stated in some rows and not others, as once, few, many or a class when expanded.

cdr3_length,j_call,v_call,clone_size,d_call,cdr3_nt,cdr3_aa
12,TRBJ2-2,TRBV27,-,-,TGTGCCAGCAGTTTTCGGACCGGGGAGCTGTTTTTT,CASSFRTGELFF
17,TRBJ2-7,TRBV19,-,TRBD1,TGTGCCAGTAGTATAGATTTGCCGGGACAGGGGTCATTCGAGCAGTACTTC,CASSIDLPGQGSFEQYF
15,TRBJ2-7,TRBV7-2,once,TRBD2,TGTGCCAGCAGCAACAGCGGGGGAAAAACCTACGAGCAGTACTTC,CASSNSGGKTYEQYF
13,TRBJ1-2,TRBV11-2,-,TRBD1,TGTGCCAGCAGTAAACAGGGGATCTATGGCTACACCTTC,CASSKQGIYGYTF
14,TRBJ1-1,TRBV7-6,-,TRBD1,TGTGCCAGCAGCCCTCGGACAGGGGGGACTGAAGCTTTCTTT,CASSPRTGGTEAFF
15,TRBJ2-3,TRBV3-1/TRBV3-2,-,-,TGTGCCAGCAGCCTACGGGGGAAGGGCACAGATACGCAGTATTTT,CASSLRGKGTDTQYF
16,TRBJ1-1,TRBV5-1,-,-,TGCGCCAGCAGCTTGGACGTTCGGGGGTATCGTACTGAAGCTTTCTTT,CASSLDVRGYRTEAFF
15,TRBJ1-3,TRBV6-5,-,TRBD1,TGTGCCAGCAGAGCGGACAGGTACTCTGGAAACACCATATATTTT,CASRADRYSGNTIYF
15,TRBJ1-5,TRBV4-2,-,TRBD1,TGTGCCAGCAGCCAAGGAAGGGGGCAGGGTCAGCCCCAGCATTTT,CASSQGRGQGQPQHF
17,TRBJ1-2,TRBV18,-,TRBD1,TGTGCCAGCTCACCAACGGGACAGGGGGCGACGAGCTATGGCTACACCTTC,CASSPTGQGATSYGYTF
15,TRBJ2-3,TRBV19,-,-,TGTGCCAGTAGTGACGAGCCAGCGACAGCAGATACGCAGTATTTT,CASSDEPATADTQYF
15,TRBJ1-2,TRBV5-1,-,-,TGCGCCAGCAGCTTGGAGCAGGGAAGGAACTATGGCTACACCTTC,CASSLEQGRNYGYTF
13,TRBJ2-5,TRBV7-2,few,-,TGTGCCAGCAGCGGACAAGCTGGGGAGACCCAGTACTTC,CASSGQAGETQYF
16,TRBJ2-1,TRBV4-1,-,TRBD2,TGCGCCAGCAGCCAGGTAGCGGGGGGGCCGGGAAATGAGCAGTTCTTC,CASSQVAGGPGNEQFF
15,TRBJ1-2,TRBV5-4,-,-,TGTGCCAGCAGCTTACCCCAGGCGGGGGAGTATGGCTACACCTTC,CASSLPQAGEYGYTF
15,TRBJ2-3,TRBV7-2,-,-,TGTGCCAGCAGGGTTGATGGGGGGGCCGGGAGTACGCAGTATTTT,CASRVDGGAGSTQYF
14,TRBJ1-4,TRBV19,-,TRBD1,TGTGCCAGTAGTACGGGACAGACGAATGAAAAACTGTTTTTT,CASSTGQTNEKLFF
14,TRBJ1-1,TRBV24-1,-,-,TGTGCCACCAGTGATACCACAGAGAACACTGAAGCTTTCTTT,CATSDTTENTEAFF
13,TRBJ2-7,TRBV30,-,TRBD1,TGTGCCTGGAGCAGGGACAGGGTCATTGGGCAGTACTTC,CAWSRDRVIGQYF
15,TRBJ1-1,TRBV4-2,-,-,TGTGCCAGCAGCCAAGATGGAGGGAAGAACACTGAAGCTTTCTTT,CASSQDGGKNTEAFF
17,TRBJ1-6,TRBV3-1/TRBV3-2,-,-,TGTGCCAGCAGCCAAGCCCGCGGGGTGGGGGACGCCTCACCCCTCCACTTT,CASSQARGVGDASPLHF
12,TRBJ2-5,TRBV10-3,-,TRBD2,TGTGCCATAGCGGGGTCCGGGGAGACCCAGTACTTC,CAIAGSGETQYF
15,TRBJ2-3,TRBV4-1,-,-,TGCGCCAGCAGCCAAGATAGCATCCCCACAGATACGCAGTATTTT,CASSQDSIPTDTQYF
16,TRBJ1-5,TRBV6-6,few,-,TGTGCCAGCAGTTTGTCCTTCGGGGCAGGGGATCAGCCCCAGCATTTT,CASSLSFGAGDQPQHF
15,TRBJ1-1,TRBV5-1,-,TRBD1,TGCGCCAGCAGCGGGGGACAGTCGGGGAGCACTGAAGCTTTCTTT,CASSGGQSGSTEAFF
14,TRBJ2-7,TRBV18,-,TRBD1,TGTGCCAGCTCACATGGACAGGCGAACTACGAGCAGTACTTC,CASSHGQANYEQYF
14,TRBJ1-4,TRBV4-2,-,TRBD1,TGTGCCAGCAGCCCGGACAGGGTCAATGAAAAACTGTTTTTT,CASSPDRVNEKLFF
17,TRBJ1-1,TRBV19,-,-,TGTGCCAGTAGTTCCTGGGGAACAGGCCGGATGAACACTGAAGCTTTCTTT,CASSSWGTGRMNTEAFF
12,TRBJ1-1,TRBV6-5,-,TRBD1,TGTGCCAGCAGAACAGGGGGGACTGAAGCTTTCTTT,CASRTGGTEAFF
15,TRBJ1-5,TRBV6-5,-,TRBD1,TGTGCCAGCGACAGGGGGGGGGCCGTCGGTCAGCCCCAGCATTTT,CASDRGGAVGQPQHF
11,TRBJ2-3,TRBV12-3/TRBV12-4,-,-,TGTGCCAGCAGTTTTTCGGATACGCAGTATTTT,CASSFSDTQYF
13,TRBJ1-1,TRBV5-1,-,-,TGCGCCAGCAGCTTGGGAGTCGGGGCTGAAGCTTTCTTT,CASSLGVGAEAFF
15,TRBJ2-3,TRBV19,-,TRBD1,TGTGCCAGTAGTGATGGACAGGGGAGCACAGATACGCAGTATTTT,CASSDGQGSTDTQYF
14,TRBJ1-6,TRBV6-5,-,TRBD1,TGTGCCAGCCGCGGGACAGGGTCTCTCTCACCCCTCCACTTT,CASRGTGSLSPLHF
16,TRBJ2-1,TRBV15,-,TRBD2,TGTGCCACCAGCAGAGTCAAGCGGGAGGGGCGTAATGAGCAGTTCTTC,CATSRVKREGRNEQFF
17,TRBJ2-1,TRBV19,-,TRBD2,TGTGCCAGTAGTATTAGCGGGAGGGCCCCTCGCTACAATGAGCAGTTCTTC,CASSISGRAPRYNEQFF
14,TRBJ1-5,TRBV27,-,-,TGTGCCAGCAGTTTAGGAGGGGTTGGACAGCCCCAGCATTTT,CASSLGGVGQPQHF
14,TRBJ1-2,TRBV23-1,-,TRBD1,TGCGCCAGCAGTCAATCGGGACAGGGCTATGGCTACACCTTC,CASSQSGQGYGYTF
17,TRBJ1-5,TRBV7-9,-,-,TGTGCCAGCAGCTTAGCGAACGTTGGTGTCAGCGGTCAGCCCCAGCATTTT,CASSLANVGVSGQPQHF
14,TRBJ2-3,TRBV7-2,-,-,TGTGCCAGCAGCTTATCAGTGAGCACAGATACGCAGTATTTT,CASSLSVSTDTQYF
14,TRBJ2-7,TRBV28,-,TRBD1,TGTGCCAGTACAGCCGGGACAGGGAAGATCGAGCAGTACTTC,CASTAGTGKIEQYF
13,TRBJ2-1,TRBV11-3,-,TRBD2,TGTGCCAGCAGCTTAAATAGCGGGGGTGAGCAGTTCTTC,CASSLNSGGEQFF
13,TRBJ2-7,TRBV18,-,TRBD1,TGTGCCAGCTCGACTGGACAGGGTAGGGAGCAGTACTTC,CASSTGQGREQYF
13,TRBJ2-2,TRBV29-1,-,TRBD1,TGCAGCGCCGGGACAGGGAGCACCGGGGAGCTGTTTTTT,CSAGTGSTGELFF
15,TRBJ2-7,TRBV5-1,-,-,TGCGCCAGCAGCTTGGGTTCGGCAGGATACTACGAGCAGTACTTC,CASSLGSAGYYEQYF
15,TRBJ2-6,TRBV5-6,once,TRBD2,TGTGCCAGCACCTCGGGGGGTACTGGGGCCAACGTCCTGACTTTC,CASTSGGTGANVLTF
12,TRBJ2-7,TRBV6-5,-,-,TGTGCCAGCAGGGGACTCTCCTACGAGCAGTACTTC,CASRGLSYEQYF
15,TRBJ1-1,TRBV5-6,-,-,TGTGCCAGCAGCTCTCCTGGACGGGGGAGACCTGAAGCTTTCTTT,CASSSPGRGRPEAFF
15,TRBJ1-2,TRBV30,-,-,TGTGCCTGGAGTGTAAGGGGTATTGGGTCGAGAGGCTACACCTTC,CAWSVRGIGSRGYTF
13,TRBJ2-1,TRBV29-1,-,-,TGCAGCGCGGTGCCCAGCTCCTACAATGAGCAGTTCTTC,CSAVPSSYNEQFF
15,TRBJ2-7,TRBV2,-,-,TGTGCCAGCAGGAAATCCCGGGACACATTCTACGAGCAGTACTTC,CASRKSRDTFYEQYF
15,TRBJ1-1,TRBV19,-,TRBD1,TGTGCCAGTAGTATCGGTCAGGGGGCGACCACTGAAGCTTTCTTT,CASSIGQGATTEAFF
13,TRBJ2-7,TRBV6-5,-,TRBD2,TGTGCCAGCCCTAGCGGGTTATCCTACGAGCAGTACTTC,CASPSGLSYEQYF